This T cell receptor (beta chain) stems from a study of blood T cell repertoires in COVID-19. Overall study context: Italy, Spain and the United States were the sources of the convalescent and acute COVID-19 samples. Nucleic acid was either cDNA or gDNA, and it came from T cells, B-cell-depleted T cells, or PBMCs.

V lost 6 bases to trimming and J lost 0 bases, with 12 bases between them. The CDR3 contains 15 residues. The V gene's germline CDR1 is MNHEY and CDR2 SVGAGI. How the authors handled the data: Amplification of reference gene primers provided the estimated nucleated cell counts. Assay: immunoSEQ multiplex PCR; the TCRdb copy retains only in-frame clones and omits some. V and J calls plus clone size are reproduced from that table; the DNA served to infer D and trimming. The data show 200,000 to 250,000 clones, approximately 89% seen once. This TCR came from a woman aged 35 to 49 with acute or convalescent COVID-19. V gene TRBV6-5 combines with J gene TRBJ1-5, with TRBD1 as a possible D gene (6 bases). The sequenced sample was peripheral blood. The CDR3 here is CASRYREGSNQPQHF. For the CDR3, the DNA is TGTGCCAGCAGGTACAGGGAGGGTAGCAATCAGCCCCAGCATTTT.